These 18 T cell receptor beta chains came from one sample sequenced in a study of CD8 T cells in Susac syndrome. Random hexamers primed reverse transcription of about 0.45 to 1 ug RNA. TCRdb itself ran the immunoSEQ multiplex PCR reads through MiXCR, one entry per CDR3 protein. The sample yields some 130,000 distinct CDR3 sequences, roughly 94% seen once. The sequenced material came from CD4+ T cells from PBMCs. These receptors all come from a human donor with multiple sclerosis.

The chain is built from TRBV29-1 and TRBJ1-1, with a tentative D call TRBD1 (6 bases). The CDR3 runs 13 residues. Germline CDR1 and CDR2: SQVTM and ANQGSEA. V gave up 7 bases and J gave up 5 bases, with 17 bases separating them. The CDR3 nucleotides are TGCAGCGGTGGGACACTAGATGGGACTGAAGCTTTCTTT. Amino acid sequence: CSGGTLDGTEAFF. Full variable domain (missing parts from reference TRBV29-1 and TRBJ1-1): SAVISQKPSRDICQRGTSLTIQCQVDSQVTMMFWYRQQPGQSLTLIATANQGSEATYESGFVIDKFPISRPNLTFSTLTVSNMSPEDSSIYLCSGGTLDGTEAFFGQGTRLTVV.

The V gene is TRBV2, the J gene TRBJ2-5; the D gene is possibly TRBD2 (7 bases). Germline V gives CDR1 SNHLY, CDR2 FYNNEI. This CDR3 region has 14 residues. With 4 bases removed from V and 2 bases from J, the gap between germline ends came to 11 bases. This CDR3 reads CASSVGGRQETQYF. In DNA form, the CDR3 reads TGTGCCAGCAGTGTCGGGGGGCGGCAAGAGACCCAGTACTTC.

This chain uses TRBV27 with TRBJ1-1, with D perhaps matching TRBD1 (5 bases). The germline gives CDR1 MNHEY, CDR2 SMNVEV (reference sequence). The V and J ends lost 8 bases and 10 bases respectively, with 23 bases between them. This CDR3 spans 14 amino acids. The chain's CDR3 is CASADRETEVGAFF. CDR3 nucleotide sequence: TGTGCCAGCGCCGACAGAGAAACTGAGGTCGGAGCTTTCTTT.

This chain connects TRBV20-1 to TRBJ1-1; D might be TRBD1 (5 bases). Germline V gene lookup returns CDR1 DFQATT and CDR2 SNEGSKA (reference sequence). Trimming shortened V by 5 bases and J by 5 bases, and 18 bases separated the two germline ends. This CDR3 is built from 14 residues. The CDR3 sequence is CSAHRGGDRTEAFF. Written as DNA, the CDR3 is TGCAGTGCTCATAGAGGAGGGGATCGGACTGAAGCTTTCTTT.

The rearrangement links TRBV19 to TRBJ2-5; 13 nucleotides line up with TRBD2. The CDR3 totals 18 residues. CDR1 and CDR2 from the germline V gene are LNHDA and SQIVND (reference sequence). Germline trimming cut 3 bases from V and 5 bases from J; bases unmatched to any gene: 12. The CDR3, as DNA: TGTGCCAGTAGTATCGAGACGAGGACTAGCGGGAGTTGGGAGACCCAGTACTTC. This translates into CASSIETRTSGSWETQYF.

The CDR3 sequence: CASSLGPGTAQETQYF. CDR3 bases: TGCGCCAGCAGCTTGGGTCCAGGGACAGCCCAAGAGACCCAGTACTTC. This chain links TRBV5-1 with TRBJ2-5; 7 bases are shared with TRBD1. CDR1 is SGHRS and CDR2 is YFSETQ in the germline V gene. V gave up 0 bases and J gave up 1 base; unmatched junction bases: 6. The CDR3 is 16 amino acids.

The gene calls are TRBV10-3 and TRBJ2-7; 7 nucleotides match TRBD1. V gave up 6 bases and J gave up 3 bases; unmatched junction bases: 5. This CDR3 spans 13 amino acids. The germline gives CDR1 ENHRY, CDR2 SYGVKD. CDR3 in DNA: TGTGCCATCAGCTCGGGGACAGACTACGAGCAGTACTTC. Its translation is CAISSGTDYEQYF.

This chain uses TRBV5-1 with TRBJ2-1; 7 nucleotides line up with TRBD2. V shed 4 bases, J shed 9 bases, and the junction held 13 bases outside the gene matches. The CDR3 loop spans 15 amino acids. CDR1 and CDR2 (germline): SGHRS, YFSETQ. Written as DNA, the CDR3 is TGCGCCAGCAGCCCGAGCGGGAACGGAGTAGGTGAGCAGTTCTTC. This codes for CASSPSGNGVGEQFF.

V and J are TRBV5-1 and TRBJ1-1; D is undetermined. The CDR3 covers 16 residues. Germline loops: CDR1 SGHRS, CDR2 YFSETQ. The V and J ends lost 0 bases and 5 bases respectively, with 17 bases between them. This CDR3 is CASSLARTSSTTEAFF. The CDR3 region has the DNA TGCGCCAGCAGCTTGGCGCGCACTTCCTCTACGACTGAAGCTTTCTTT.

The chain combines TRBV3-1 with TRBJ1-6; 7 bases are shared with TRBD1. Germline values: CDR1 LGHDT, CDR2 YNNKEL (reference sequence). V dropped 3 bases and J dropped 8; count of bases not matched to a gene: 4. The CDR3 consists of 14 residues. DNA of the CDR3: TGTGCCAGCAGCCATGGAACAGGGGATTCACCCCTCCACTTT. As protein: CASSHGTGDSPLHF.

The chain joins TRBV19 to TRBJ2-7; possibly TRBD1 for D (6 bases). Germline V gene lookup returns CDR1 LNHDA and CDR2 SQIVND (reference sequence). V lost 5 bases to trimming and J lost 3 bases, with 14 bases between them. This CDR3 has 14 residues. The CDR3 nucleotides read TGTGCCAGTAGTCCTAAAGGACAGCTCTACGAGCAGTACTTC. Translation: CASSPKGQLYEQYF. The full variable domain, its missing parts supplied by reference TRBV19 and TRBJ2-7, is DGGITQSPKYLFRKEGQNVTLSCEQNLNHDAMYWYRQDPGQGLRLIYYSQIVNDFQKGDIAEGYSVSREKKESFPLTVTSAQKNPTAFYLCASSPKGQLYEQYFGPGTRLTVT.

The V call is TRBV12-5, the J call TRBJ1-4; D is unclear. With 1 base removed from V and 3 bases from J, the gap between germline ends came to 6 bases. The germline V gene encodes CDR1 LGHNT and CDR2 FRNRAP. This CDR3 comprises 14 residues. The DNA for the CDR3 is TGTGCTAGTGGTTTGGGCGACCCTAATGAAAAACTGTTTTTT. Translating it yields CASGLGDPNEKLFF.

This chain uses TRBV30 with TRBJ1-5, with a weak D call TRBD1 (6 bases). V lost 0 bases and J 6 bases, leaving 12 bases between the germline ends. CDR3 length: 14 residues. In germline, CDR1 is GTSNPN, CDR2 SVGIG (reference sequence). CDR3 protein: CAWSVWGQGQPQHF. CDR3 sequence (DNA): TGTGCCTGGAGTGTGTGGGGGCAGGGTCAGCCCCAGCATTTT.

V and J are TRBV6-2 or TRBV6-3 and TRBJ2-7; the D is unclear. The germline CDR1 and CDR2 sequences are MNHEY and SVGEGT. This CDR3 contains 12 residues. The V end was cut by 4 bases, the J end by 3 bases, with 7 bases between. This chain's CDR3 is CASSWQYYEQYF. The CDR3 DNA follows: TGTGCCAGCAGTTGGCAGTACTACGAGCAGTACTTC.

The chain uses TRBV13 and TRBJ1-1; D is possibly TRBD1 (5 bases). The CDR3 spans 18 residues. Germline V gene sequence: CDR1 PRHDT, CDR2 FYEKMQ (reference sequence). Trimming removed 3 bases from V and 3 bases from J, with 23 bases in between. The CDR3 region is CASSLTPGPAGVDTEAFF. DNA of the CDR3: TGTGCCAGCAGCTTGACCCCGGGACCGGCGGGCGTGGACACTGAAGCTTTCTTT.

The rearrangement uses TRBV6-5 and TRBJ1-2; 7 nucleotides agree with TRBD1. Unmatched junction bases numbered 6, after V lost 0 bases and J lost 2 bases. Germline CDR1 is MNHEY and CDR2 is SVGAGI. The CDR3 totals 16 residues. The chain's CDR3 is CASSYSKGRGNYGYTF. The CDR3 coding sequence is TGTGCCAGCAGTTACTCTAAGGGCAGGGGGAACTATGGCTACACCTTC.

V and J are TRBV20-1 and TRBJ2-2; 12 bases line up with TRBD2. CDR3 size: 16 residues. The V gene end was trimmed by 0 bases and the J gene end by 9 bases; junction bases not matched to a gene: 8. Germline V gene data show CDR1 as DFQATT and CDR2 as SNEGSKA (reference sequence). The CDR3 spells CSARDGLAGGPRELFF. The CDR3 bases are TGCAGTGCTAGAGACGGGCTAGCGGGAGGGCCCAGGGAGCTGTTTTTT.

This chain uses TRBV29-1 with TRBJ2-5; D tentatively fits TRBD1 or TRBD2 (6 bases each). The CDR3 extends over 14 amino acids. V was shortened by 7 bases and J by 4 bases, with 19 bases between the two germline ends. Per the germline V gene, CDR1 is SQVTM and CDR2 is ANQGSEA. The CDR3 spells CSAGAGQIPETQYF. CDR3 nucleotide sequence: TGCAGCGCGGGGGCCGGGCAGATTCCAGAGACCCAGTACTTC.